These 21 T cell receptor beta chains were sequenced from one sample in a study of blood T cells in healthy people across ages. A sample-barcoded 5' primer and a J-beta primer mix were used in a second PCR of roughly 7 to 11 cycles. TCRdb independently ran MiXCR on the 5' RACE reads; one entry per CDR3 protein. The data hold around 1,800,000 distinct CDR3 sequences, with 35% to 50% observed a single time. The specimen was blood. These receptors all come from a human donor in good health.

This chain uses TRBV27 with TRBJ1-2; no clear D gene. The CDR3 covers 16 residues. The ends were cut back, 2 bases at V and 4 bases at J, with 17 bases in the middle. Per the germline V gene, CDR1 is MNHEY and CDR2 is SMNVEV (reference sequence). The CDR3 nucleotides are TGTGCCAGCAGTTTAAATATACGGGGTCGGAGCTATGGCTACACCTTC. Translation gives CASSLNIRGRSYGYTF.

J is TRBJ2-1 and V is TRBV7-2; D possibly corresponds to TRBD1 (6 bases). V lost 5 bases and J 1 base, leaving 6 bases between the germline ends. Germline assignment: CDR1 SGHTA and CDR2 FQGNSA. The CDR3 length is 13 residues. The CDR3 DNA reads TGTGCCAGCAGCGGGACATCCTACAATGAGCAGTTCTTC. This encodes CASSGTSYNEQFF.

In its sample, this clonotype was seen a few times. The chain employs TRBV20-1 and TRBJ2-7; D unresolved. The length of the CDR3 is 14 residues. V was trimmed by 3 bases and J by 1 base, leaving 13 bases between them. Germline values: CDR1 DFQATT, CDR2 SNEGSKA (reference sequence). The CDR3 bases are TGCAGTGCTAGTTCACCTATGCCATCCTACGAGCAGTACTTC. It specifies CSASSPMPSYEQYF.

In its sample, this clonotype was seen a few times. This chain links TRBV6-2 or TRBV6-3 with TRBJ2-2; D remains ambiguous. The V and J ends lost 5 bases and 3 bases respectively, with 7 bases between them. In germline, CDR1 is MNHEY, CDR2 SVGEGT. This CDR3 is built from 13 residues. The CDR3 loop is CASSHDDTGELFF. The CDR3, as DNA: TGTGCCAGCAGTCACGATGACACCGGGGAGCTGTTTTTT.

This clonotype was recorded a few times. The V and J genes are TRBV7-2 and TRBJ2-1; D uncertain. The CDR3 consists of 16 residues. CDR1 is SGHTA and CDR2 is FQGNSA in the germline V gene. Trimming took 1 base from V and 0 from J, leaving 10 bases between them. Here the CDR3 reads CASSLDYLSSYNEQFF. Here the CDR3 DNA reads TGTGCCAGCAGCTTAGACTACCTTTCCTCCTACAATGAGCAGTTCTTC.

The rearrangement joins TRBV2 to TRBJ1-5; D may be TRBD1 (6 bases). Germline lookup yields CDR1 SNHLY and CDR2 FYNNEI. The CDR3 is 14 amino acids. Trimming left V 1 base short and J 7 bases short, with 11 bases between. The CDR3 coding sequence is TGTGCCAGCAGTGAAGGGACAGCGGAACAGCCCCAGCATTTT. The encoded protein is CASSEGTAEQPQHF.

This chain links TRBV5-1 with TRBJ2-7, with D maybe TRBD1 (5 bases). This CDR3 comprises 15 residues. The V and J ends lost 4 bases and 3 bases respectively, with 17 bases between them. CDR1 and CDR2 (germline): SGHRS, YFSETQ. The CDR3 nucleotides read TGCGCCAGCAGCCCGGGTCAGGGATCAGACTACGAGCAGTACTTC. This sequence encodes CASSPGQGSDYEQYF.

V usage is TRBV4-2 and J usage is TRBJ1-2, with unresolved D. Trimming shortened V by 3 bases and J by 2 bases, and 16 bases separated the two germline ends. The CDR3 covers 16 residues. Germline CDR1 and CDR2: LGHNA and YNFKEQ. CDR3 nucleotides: TGTGCCAGCAGCCAGGAGGTTTTAGGTTTAAACTATGGCTACACCTTC. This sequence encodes CASSQEVLGLNYGYTF.

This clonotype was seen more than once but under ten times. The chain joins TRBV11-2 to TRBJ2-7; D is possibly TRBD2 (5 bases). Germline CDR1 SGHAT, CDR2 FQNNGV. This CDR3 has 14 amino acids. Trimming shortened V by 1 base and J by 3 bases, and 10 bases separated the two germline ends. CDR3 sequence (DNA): TGTGCCAGCAGCTTAGGTTTTGAGGGCTACGAGCAGTACTTC. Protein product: CASSLGFEGYEQYF.

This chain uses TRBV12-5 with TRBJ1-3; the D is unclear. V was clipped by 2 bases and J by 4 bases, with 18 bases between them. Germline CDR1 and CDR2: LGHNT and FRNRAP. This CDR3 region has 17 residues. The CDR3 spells CASGLKVGGFVGNTIYF. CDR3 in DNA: TGTGCTAGTGGTTTGAAGGTTGGAGGATTTGTGGGAAACACCATATATTTT.

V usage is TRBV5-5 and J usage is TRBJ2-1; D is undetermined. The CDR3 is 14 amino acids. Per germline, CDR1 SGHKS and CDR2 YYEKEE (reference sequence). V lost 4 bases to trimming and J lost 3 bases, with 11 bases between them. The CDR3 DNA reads TGTGCCAGCAGCCACGCGGACGGCTACAATGAGCAGTTCTTC. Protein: CASSHADGYNEQFF.

For the CDR3, the DNA is TGTGCCAGCCGGGGAGGGCGCTCGTTCGTAGAGCAGTACTTC. Translated, it gives CASRGGRSFVEQYF. The rearrangement joins TRBV10-3 to TRBJ2-5; TRBD2 matches at 7 bases. With 10 bases clipped from V and 11 bases from J, the junction kept 19 bases outside the gene matches. Germline-derived CDR1 and CDR2 are ENHRY and SYGVKD. The CDR3 is 14 residues long.

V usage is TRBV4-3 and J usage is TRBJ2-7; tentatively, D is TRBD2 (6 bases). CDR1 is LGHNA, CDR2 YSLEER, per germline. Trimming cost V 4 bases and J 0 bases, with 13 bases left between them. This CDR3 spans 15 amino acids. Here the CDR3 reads CASSPRPGVSYEQYF. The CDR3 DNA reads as TGCGCCAGCAGCCCCCGACCGGGGGTCTCCTACGAGCAGTACTTC.

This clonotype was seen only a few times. The DNA for the CDR3 is TGTGCCAGCCACGGGGCTGGTACCGGGGAGCTGTTTTTT. It codes for CASHGAGTGELFF. The V gene is TRBV10-3, the J gene TRBJ2-2; D might be TRBD1 or TRBD2, each matching 5 bases. V shed 10 bases and J shed 5 bases, with 14 bases lying between them. This CDR3 comprises 13 residues. In germline, CDR1 is ENHRY, CDR2 SYGVKD.

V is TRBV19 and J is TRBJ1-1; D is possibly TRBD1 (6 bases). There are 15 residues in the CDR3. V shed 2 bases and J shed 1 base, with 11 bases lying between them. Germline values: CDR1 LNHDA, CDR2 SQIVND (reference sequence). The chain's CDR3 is CASSIRQDRNTEAFF. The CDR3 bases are TGTGCCAGTAGTATACGACAGGACAGGAACACTGAAGCTTTCTTT.

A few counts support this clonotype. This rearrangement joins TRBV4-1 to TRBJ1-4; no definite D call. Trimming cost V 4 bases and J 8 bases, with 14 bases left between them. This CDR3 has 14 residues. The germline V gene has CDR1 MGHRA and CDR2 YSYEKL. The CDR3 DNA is TGCGCCAGCAGCCGAAGTCTCCAAGGGGAAAAACTGTTTTTT. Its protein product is CASSRSLQGEKLFF.

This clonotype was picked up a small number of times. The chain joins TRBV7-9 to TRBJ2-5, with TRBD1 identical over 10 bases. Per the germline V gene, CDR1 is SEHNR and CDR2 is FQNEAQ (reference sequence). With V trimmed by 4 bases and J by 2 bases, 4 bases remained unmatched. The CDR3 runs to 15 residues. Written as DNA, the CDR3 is TGTGCCAGCAGCTCGGGACAGGGGTGGCAAGAGACCCAGTACTTC. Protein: CASSSGQGWQETQYF.

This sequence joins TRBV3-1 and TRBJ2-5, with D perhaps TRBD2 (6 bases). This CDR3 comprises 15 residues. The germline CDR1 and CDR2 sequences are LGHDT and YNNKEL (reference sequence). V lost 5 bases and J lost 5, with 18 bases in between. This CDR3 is CASSRKLEGLETQYF. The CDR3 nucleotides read TGTGCCAGCAGCAGGAAGCTGGAGGGGCTGGAGACCCAGTACTTC.

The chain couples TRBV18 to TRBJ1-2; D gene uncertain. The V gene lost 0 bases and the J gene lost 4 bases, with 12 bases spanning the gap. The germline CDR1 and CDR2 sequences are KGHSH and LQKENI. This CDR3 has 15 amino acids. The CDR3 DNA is TGTGCCAGCTCACCACCGAGTACCTCCGTCTATGGCTACACCTTC. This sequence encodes CASSPPSTSVYGYTF.

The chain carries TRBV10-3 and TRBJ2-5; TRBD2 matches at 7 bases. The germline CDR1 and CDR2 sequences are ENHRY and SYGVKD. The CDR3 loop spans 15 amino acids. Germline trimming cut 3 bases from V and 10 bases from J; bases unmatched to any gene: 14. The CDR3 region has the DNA TGTGCCATCAGTGAACCAGGGAGGGTACCCGGGGACCAGTACTTC. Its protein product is CAISEPGRVPGDQYF.

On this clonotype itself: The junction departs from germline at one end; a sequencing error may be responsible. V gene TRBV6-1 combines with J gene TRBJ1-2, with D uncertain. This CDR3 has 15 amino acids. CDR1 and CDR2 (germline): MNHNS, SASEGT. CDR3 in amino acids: CASSEEVRRYYGYTF. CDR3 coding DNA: TGCGCCAGCAGTGAAGAGGTCAGACGATACTATGGCTACACCTTC.